This TCR beta chain derives from a study of Ad26.COV2.S vaccination and SARS-CoV-2 variants. The protocol was immunoSEQ multiplex PCR, while the TCRdb copy is restricted to in-frame clones and leaves out a portion. This table holds around 400,000 clones, approximately 92% found once. As to treatment: roughly 19 received Ad26.COV2.S at low or high dose, single or two shots; several received placebo; per-sample allocation not given. Samples analyzed were those drawn on day 63 after the first vaccine or placebo injection. The sample in question was peripheral blood, obtained in a trial of Ad26.COV2.S vaccine versus placebo. The source of this sequence is a person between 18 and 60 years old who received the Ad26.COV2.S COVID-19 vaccine or a placebo.

The CDR3 is CASSPGQLLRGQYF. DNA for the CDR3: TGTGCCAGCAGTCCGGGACAGCTCTTACGAGGGCAGTACTTC. This chain connects TRBV27 to TRBJ2-7; the match to TRBD1 covers 7 bases. The trim removed 5 bases at V and 9 bases at J, leaving 13 bases unmatched. CDR3 length equals 14 residues. Germline V gene lookup returns CDR1 MNHEY and CDR2 SMNVEV (reference sequence).